Here is one TCR beta chain with its context. This specimen comes from a study of monozygotic twins with inflammatory bowel disease. The germline gives CDR1 KGHDR, CDR2 SFDVKD. The CDR3 runs to 15 residues. TCRdb reprocessed the 5' RACE reads and keeps a single row for each CDR3 protein, giving no DNA. This table lists some 150,000 distinct CDR3 sequences. What was sequenced was blood. The J gene is TRBJ2-1, the V gene TRBV24-1. The source of this sequence is a human donor with ulcerative colitis or Crohn's disease, or a healthy co-twin of an affected twin (not recorded which). This chain's CDR3 is CATSDYARSYNEQFF.